The 32 T cell receptor beta chains below were found in one sample sequenced in a study of blood T cell repertoires in COVID-19. Only in-frame clones appear in the TCRdb table, and some are missing; sequencing was by immunoSEQ multiplex PCR. The sample has roughly 220,000 clones; 80% to 90% are singletons. Sequenced material: PBMCs or T cells enriched from blood (not recorded which). The receptors come from a woman aged 40 to 50 with acute COVID-19.

The rearrangement joins TRBV23-1 to TRBJ2-1, with a weak D call TRBD1 (5 bases). TRBV23-1 has ORF status, its function being uncertain. This CDR3 has 14 residues. V lost 4 bases and J 0 bases, leaving 7 bases between the germline ends. In DNA form, the CDR3 reads TGCGCCAGCAGTCGCGACAGCTCCTACAATGAGCAGTTCTTC. Translating gives CASSRDSSYNEQFF.

The chain combines TRBV24-1 with TRBJ2-3; 10 nucleotides align to TRBD2. CDR3 length: 16 amino acids. V lost 4 bases, J lost 8 bases, and 11 bases stayed unmatched. The germline gives CDR1 KGHDR, CDR2 SFDVKD. CDR3: CATSESSGRARATQYF. CDR3 DNA: TGTGCCACCAGTGAGTCCAGCGGGAGGGCCCGGGCTACGCAGTATTTT.

The rearrangement links TRBV29-1 to TRBJ1-1; D gene uncertain. V dropped 4 bases and J dropped 2 bases, with 5 bases sitting between them. The germline CDR1 and CDR2 sequences are SQVTM and ANQGSEA. CDR3 length: 11 residues. The CDR3 DNA follows: TGCAGCGTTGGACATAACACTGAAGCTTTCTTT. It translates to CSVGHNTEAFF. The complete variable domain, with remaining parts taken from reference TRBV29-1 and TRBJ1-1, reads SAVISQKPSRDICQRGTSLTIQCQVDSQVTMMFWYRQQPGQSLTLIATANQGSEATYESGFVIDKFPISRPNLTFSTLTVSNMSPEDSSIYLCSVGHNTEAFFGQGTRLTVV.

CDR3 protein: CASRRENEQFF. The CDR3 nucleotides read TGTGCCAGTAGACGGGAGAATGAGCAGTTCTTC. The rearrangement joins TRBV11-2 to TRBJ2-1, with D perhaps matching TRBD2 (6 bases). V lost 9 bases and J lost 7, with 10 bases in between. Germline V gene lookup returns CDR1 SGHAT and CDR2 FQNNGV. The CDR3 length is 11 residues. Using reference TRBV11-2 and TRBJ2-1 for the parts outside the CDR3, the full variable domain is EAGVAQSPRYKIIEKRQSVAFWCNPISGHATLYWYQQILGQGPKLLIQFQNNGVVDDSQLPKDRFSAERLKGVDSTLKIQPAKLEDSAVYLCASRRENEQFFGPGTRLTVL.

The chain links TRBV29-1 to TRBJ2-4; 7 positions agree with TRBD1. The CDR3 has 13 amino acids. The trim removed 5 bases at V and 3 bases at J, leaving 4 bases unmatched. Germline V gene sequence: CDR1 SQVTM, CDR2 ANQGSEA. The chain's CDR3 is CSVRGGGKNIQYF. Here the CDR3 DNA reads TGCAGCGTTAGAGGGGGCGGCAAAAACATTCAGTACTTC. The variable domain in full, with the rest retrieved from reference TRBV29-1 and TRBJ2-4, is SAVISQKPSRDICQRGTSLTIQCQVDSQVTMMFWYRQQPGQSLTLIATANQGSEATYESGFVIDKFPISRPNLTFSTLTVSNMSPEDSSIYLCSVRGGGKNIQYFGAGTRLSVL.

V is TRBV19 and J is TRBJ2-3; 13 bases align to TRBD2. Germline V gene data show CDR1 as LNHDA and CDR2 as SQIVND (reference sequence). V lost 5 bases to trimming and J lost 4 bases; unmatched junction nucleotides: 6. This CDR3 has 16 amino acids. Written as DNA, the CDR3 is TGTGCCAGTAGTCTGACCACTAGCGGGAGGGCAGATACGCAGTATTTT. The encoded protein is CASSLTTSGRADTQYF. The full variable domain, rest sourced from reference TRBV19 and TRBJ2-3, is DGGITQSPKYLFRKEGQNVTLSCEQNLNHDAMYWYRQDPGQGLRLIYYSQIVNDFQKGDIAEGYSVSREKKESFPLTVTSAQKNPTAFYLCASSLTTSGRADTQYFGPGTRLTVL.

The V call is TRBV7-6, the J call TRBJ2-7; TRBD2 agrees at 7 bases. Per the germline V gene, CDR1 is SGHVS and CDR2 is FNYEAQ. This CDR3 comprises 15 residues. The V gene end was trimmed by 0 bases and the J gene end by 2 bases; junction bases not matched to a gene: 4. The CDR3 DNA reads TGTGCCAGCAGCTTAGCGGGCGGGAGCACCTACGAGCAGTACTTC. Its protein is CASSLAGGSTYEQYF.

As DNA, the CDR3 is TGTGCCAGCAGTTACTACGCGACAGGGGGCGTTAATTCACCCCTCCACTTT. It encodes CASSYYATGGVNSPLHF. The V call is TRBV6-2 or TRBV6-3, the J call TRBJ1-6; 10 nucleotides align to TRBD1. The CDR3 length is 17 residues. Germline CDR1 reads MNHEY; CDR2 reads SVGEGT. V lost 1 base and J lost 6; bases outside the gene matches: 6.

This clone appeared a single time. V usage is TRBV28 and J usage is TRBJ1-6; TRBD1 aligns across 7 bases. CDR1 and CDR2 from the germline V gene are MDHEN and SYDVKM. J was trimmed by 11 bases and V by 6 bases; bases with no gene match: 10. The CDR3 is 14 amino acids. The CDR3 DNA sequence: TGTGCCAGCAGCCCTCGGACAGGTCGCGCACCCCTCCACTTT. Amino acid sequence: CASSPRTGRAPLHF.

The genes are TRBV7-6 and TRBJ2-3; TRBD2 matches at 7 bases. The CDR3 loop spans 16 amino acids. Per the germline V gene, CDR1 is SGHVS and CDR2 is FNYEAQ. The V gene end was trimmed by 10 bases and the J gene end by 0 bases; junction bases not matched to a gene: 13. This chain's CDR3 is CATAKGGSLSTDTQYF. DNA of the CDR3: TGTGCCACCGCCAAGGGCGGGAGCTTGAGCACAGATACGCAGTATTTT.

The V call is TRBV28, the J call TRBJ1-1; D remains ambiguous. The CDR3 consists of 12 residues. Trimming removed 11 bases at V and 4 bases at J, with 14 bases between. The germline V gene has CDR1 MDHEN and CDR2 SYDVKM. CDR3: CAGTYGVTEAFF. The CDR3 DNA is TGTGCCGGCACCTATGGAGTCACTGAAGCTTTCTTT. Filled out from reference TRBV28 and TRBJ1-1, the complete variable domain reads DVKVTQSSRYLVKRTGEKVFLECVQDMDHENMFWYRQDPGLGLRLIYFSYDVKMKEKGDIPEGYSVSREKKERFSLILESASTNQTSMYLCAGTYGVTEAFFGQGTRLTVV.

CDR3 sequence reads: CASSPAYEQYF. The CDR3 nucleotides read TGTGCCAGCTCCCCCGCCTACGAGCAGTACTTC. This chain joins TRBV25-1 and TRBJ2-7, with D hard to call. The germline CDR1 and CDR2 sequences are MGHDK and SYGVNS. The CDR3 sequence is 11 residues long. V was shortened by 8 bases and J by 2 bases, with 7 bases between the two germline ends.

This rearrangement joins TRBV28 to TRBJ2-7; a possible D gene is TRBD2 (5 bases). Germline values: CDR1 MDHEN, CDR2 SYDVKM. V lost 5 bases and J 2 bases, leaving 10 bases between the germline ends. CDR3 length: 13 amino acids. The CDR3 nucleotides are TGTGCCAGCAGTCCCGGCGGGCCCTACGAGCAGTACTTC. Translation gives CASSPGGPYEQYF.

The chain joins TRBV14 to TRBJ2-5; 9 bases agree with TRBD2. This CDR3 is built from 14 residues. Looked up from germline, CDR1 is SGHDN and CDR2 is FVKESK. Trimming at V came to 3 bases and at J to 5 bases, leaving 4 bases not matched to a gene. CDR3 nucleotide sequence: TGTGCCAGCAGCCACGGACTAGCGCCCGAGACCCAGTACTTC. Its protein product is CASSHGLAPETQYF.

This clone was recorded only once. This chain connects TRBV28 to TRBJ2-7, with a weak D call TRBD2 (5 bases). This CDR3 spans 13 amino acids. CDR1 is MDHEN and CDR2 is SYDVKM in the germline V gene. Deletions cut 3 bases from V and 6 bases from J, with 12 bases between. In DNA form, the CDR3 reads TGTGCCAGCAGTTTGGCAGCGGATGCCGAGCAGTACTTC. It encodes CASSLAADAEQYF.

In its sample, this clone was seen a few times. The V gene is TRBV28, the J gene TRBJ2-2, with 7 bases aligning to TRBD2. V gave up 5 bases and J gave up 6 bases; unmatched junction bases: 9. This CDR3 comprises 15 residues. Germline V gene sequence: CDR1 MDHEN, CDR2 SYDVKM. Written as DNA, the CDR3 is TGTGCCAGCAGTCCCTCGGGGAGGGCCGCCGGGGAGCTGTTTTTT. It yields the protein CASSPSGRAAGELFF.

The chain couples TRBV28 to TRBJ2-1; 7 nucleotides align to TRBD1. Germline trimming cut 5 bases from V and 9 bases from J; bases unmatched to any gene: 13. The CDR3 totals 15 residues. CDR1 is MDHEN, CDR2 SYDVKM, per germline. Here the CDR3 DNA reads TGTGCCAGCAGTCTCCCGACAGGGTCAAGGGGTGAGCAGTTCTTC. It codes for CASSLPTGSRGEQFF.

The V and J genes are TRBV4-2 and TRBJ1-1; 7 bases map to TRBD1. The CDR3 length is 14 residues. After removal of 7 bases from V and 8 bases from J, the junction contained 13 bases not matched to a gene. Per germline, CDR1 LGHNA and CDR2 YNFKEQ. The CDR3 bases are TGTGCCAGCATCCCAGGGGGATCCCTAGGGGAAGCTTTCTTT. Its translation is CASIPGGSLGEAFF.

This clone was counted once. The chain couples TRBV12-3 or TRBV12-4 to TRBJ2-1, with D possibly TRBD1 on 6 matching bases. The V end lost 2 bases, the J end lost 10 bases, and 9 bases lay between the germline ends. The CDR3 length is 12 residues. DNA for the CDR3: TGTGCCAGCAGTTTAACCGACAGGGAGCAGTTCTTC. It is translated as CASSLTDREQFF.

This chain joins TRBV19 and TRBJ2-1, with 8 bases aligning to TRBD2. The CDR3 has 12 amino acids. CDR1 is LNHDA, CDR2 SQIVND, per germline (reference sequence). V shed 11 bases, J shed 8 bases, and the junction held 8 bases outside the gene matches. CDR3 amino acids: CAPSGREDEQFF. The CDR3 DNA is TGTGCCCCGAGCGGGAGAGAAGATGAGCAGTTCTTC.

The V gene is TRBV19, the J gene TRBJ2-1; no firm D call. The V and J ends lost 3 bases and 4 bases respectively, with 16 bases between them. This CDR3 comprises 16 residues. In germline, CDR1 is LNHDA, CDR2 SQIVND (reference sequence). The CDR3 nucleotides are TGTGCCAGTAGTATTGGCCCGGCAGAACTATACAATGAGCAGTTCTTC. Amino acids: CASSIGPAELYNEQFF.

The chain joins TRBV9 to TRBJ2-6; unclear D gene. This CDR3 contains 17 residues. Trimming took off 3 bases at V and 0 bases at J, with 13 bases between the two ends. Germline V gene lookup returns CDR1 SGDLS and CDR2 YYNGEE. CDR3 in DNA: TGTGCCAGCAGCGAGCCCAGCCTAGGCTCTGGGGCCAACGTCCTGACTTTC. It is translated as CASSEPSLGSGANVLTF.

Details on this clone: The junction departs from the called germline gene at one end, perhaps through a read error. The chain carries TRBV24-1 and TRBJ2-1; D ambiguous. CDR3 length: 13 residues. CDR1 and CDR2 (germline): KGHDR, SFDVKD. The CDR3 sequence is CATSDYSHNEQFF. The CDR3 coding sequence is TGTGCCACCAGTGATTACTCCCACAATGAGCAGTTCTTC.

CDR3 nucleotide sequence: TGTGCCAGCAGTTTGGACAGGCACTACACCTTC. Translation: CASSLDRHYTF. V usage is TRBV28 and J usage is TRBJ1-2; 7 bases line up with TRBD1. Germline trimming cut 3 bases from V and 10 bases from J; bases unmatched to any gene: 2. The CDR3 contains 11 residues. The V gene's germline CDR1 is MDHEN and CDR2 SYDVKM.

This CDR3 is CASRDGSGYEQYF. CDR3 nucleotide sequence: TGTGCCAGCAGGGACGGCAGCGGGTACGAGCAGTACTTC. The chain joins TRBV6-5 to TRBJ2-7; TRBD2 is a possible D gene (6 bases). The ends were cut back, 6 bases at V and 4 bases at J, with 13 bases in the middle. The length of the CDR3 is 13 residues. Germline V gives CDR1 MNHEY, CDR2 SVGAGI.

The chain has TRBV7-9 and TRBJ2-4, with TRBD1 as a possible D gene (5 bases). This CDR3 region has 15 residues. Germline lookup yields CDR1 SEHNR and CDR2 FQNEAQ (reference sequence). V was pared by 6 bases and J by 3 bases, with 15 bases between. The CDR3 protein is CASSPDRDNKNIQYF. Here the CDR3 DNA reads TGTGCCAGCAGTCCCGACAGAGACAACAAAAACATTCAGTACTTC.

This clone is a singleton in its sample. This rearrangement joins TRBV7-3 to TRBJ1-3, with 8 bases identical to TRBD1. V dropped 5 bases and J dropped 4; count of bases not matched to a gene: 4. The CDR3 extends over 14 amino acids. Looked up from germline, CDR1 is SGHTA and CDR2 is FQGTGA. The CDR3 bases are TGTGCCAGCAGCCCGACAGGGGTGGGAAACACCATATATTTT. Residues: CASSPTGVGNTIYF.

The chain has TRBV9 and TRBJ2-1; 10 bases align to TRBD2. This CDR3 comprises 14 residues. V was pared by 2 bases and J by 6 bases, with 2 bases of the junction left unmatched. The germline V gene has CDR1 SGDLS and CDR2 YYNGEE. The CDR3 loop reads CASSVGLASNEQFF. The CDR3 DNA follows: TGTGCCAGCAGCGTGGGACTAGCGAGCAATGAGCAGTTCTTC.

The chain recombines TRBV5-1 with TRBJ2-5, with a possible D match to TRBD2 (5 bases). V was pared by 4 bases and J by 4 bases, with 14 bases between. The germline V gene has CDR1 SGHRS and CDR2 YFSETQ. CDR3 length equals 14 residues. DNA for the CDR3: TGCGCCAGCAGCAGGCCCGACCGGGGAGAGACCCAGTACTTC. Its translation is CASSRPDRGETQYF.

The V gene is TRBV10-3, the J gene TRBJ2-1; D possibly corresponds to TRBD1 (6 bases). V lost 7 bases to trimming and J lost 1 base, with 11 bases between them. Looked up from germline, CDR1 is ENHRY and CDR2 is SYGVKD. CDR3 size: 14 residues. The CDR3: CAIKIGGSYNEQFF. CDR3 nucleotides: TGTGCCATCAAGATAGGGGGTTCCTACAATGAGCAGTTCTTC.

This clone has a handful of counts. This chain connects TRBV4-1 to TRBJ1-3, with 8 bases lining up with TRBD1. The length of the CDR3 is 18 residues. Germline CDR1 reads MGHRA; CDR2 reads YSYEKL. The V segment lost 1 base and the J segment 3 bases; nucleotides outside the gene matches: 11. CDR3 amino acids: CASSQGGTGEMSGNTIYF. The CDR3 DNA reads as TGCGCCAGCAGCCAAGGGGGGACAGGCGAAATGAGTGGAAACACCATATATTTT.

V is TRBV6-5 and J is TRBJ2-5; a weak D match, TRBD2 (6 bases). The length of the CDR3 is 13 residues. The V gene's germline CDR1 is MNHEY and CDR2 SVGAGI. V was pared by 4 bases and J by 8 bases, with 14 bases between. The CDR3 DNA is TGTGCCAGCAGTTCGGGACTCATAGCAACCCAGTACTTC. Translation: CASSSGLIATQYF.